The entry below describes one T cell receptor beta chain. Original processing notes: The authors estimated nucleated cell counts from reference gene primer amplification. This table comes from immunoSEQ multiplex PCR, and its TCRdb copy is limited to in-frame clones, with some not included. That table is the source of V, J and clone size, and D and trimming were worked out from the DNA. The repertoire holds a few hundred thousand clones, with approximately 82% as singletons. The data originate from a study of blood T cell repertoires in COVID-19. Study-level background: The United States, Italy and Spain supplied acute and convalescent COVID-19 samples. In each case, the material was cDNA or gDNA derived from T cells, B-cell-depleted T cells, or PBMCs.

The CDR3 runs 15 residues. In germline, CDR1 is SGHDT, CDR2 YYEEEE. Trimming removed 5 bases from V and 4 bases from J; junction bases left unmatched: 8. The chain has TRBV5-6 and TRBJ1-4; TRBD1 matches 7 bases. Sequencing was carried out using peripheral blood. The sequence came from a woman aged 40-49 years who had recovered from COVID-19. CDR3 nucleotides: TGTGCCAGCAGTCCAGGGACAGCGTTTAATGAAAAACTGTTTTTT. This gives the protein CASSPGTAFNEKLFF.